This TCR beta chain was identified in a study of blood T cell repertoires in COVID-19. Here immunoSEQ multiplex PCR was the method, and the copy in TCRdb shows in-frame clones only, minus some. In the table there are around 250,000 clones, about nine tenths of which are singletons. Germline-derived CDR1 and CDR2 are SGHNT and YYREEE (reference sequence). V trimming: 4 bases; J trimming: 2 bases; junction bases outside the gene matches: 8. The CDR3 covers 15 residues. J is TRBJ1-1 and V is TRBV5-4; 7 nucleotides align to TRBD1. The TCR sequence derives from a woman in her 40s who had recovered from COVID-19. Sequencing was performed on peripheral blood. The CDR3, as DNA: TGTGCCAGCAGCCTGCGACAGGGCCCCAACACTGAAGCTTTCTTT. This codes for CASSLRQGPNTEAFF.